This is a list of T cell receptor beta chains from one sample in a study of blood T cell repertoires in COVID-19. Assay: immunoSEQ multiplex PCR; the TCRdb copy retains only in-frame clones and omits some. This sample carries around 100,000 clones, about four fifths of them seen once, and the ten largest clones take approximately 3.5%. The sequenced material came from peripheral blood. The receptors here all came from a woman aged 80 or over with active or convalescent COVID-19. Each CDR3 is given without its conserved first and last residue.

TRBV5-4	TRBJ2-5	ASTLQGGVETQY
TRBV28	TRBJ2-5	ASLRGLQETQY
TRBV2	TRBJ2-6	ASRGFRSGANVLT
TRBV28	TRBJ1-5	ASIAPLVGDNQPQH
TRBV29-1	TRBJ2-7	SVLRSGHEQY
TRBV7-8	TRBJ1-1	ASSKQGMNTEAF
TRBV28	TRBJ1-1	ASSFTAGGRNTEAF
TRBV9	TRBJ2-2	ASRWTENTGELF
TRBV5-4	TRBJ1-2	ASSSTGSYYGYT
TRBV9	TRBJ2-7	ASSRGSSSSYEQY
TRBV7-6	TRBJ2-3	ASSSGRGTDTQY
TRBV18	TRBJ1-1	ASSVGQGIPEAF
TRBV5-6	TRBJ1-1	ASSLYTGGEAF
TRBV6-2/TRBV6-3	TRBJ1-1	ASSYITGQGVGNTEAF
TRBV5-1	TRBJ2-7	ASSVGTGGGEQY
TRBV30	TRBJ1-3	AWSVRYSGNTIY
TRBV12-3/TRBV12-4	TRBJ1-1	ASSPRTGERAF
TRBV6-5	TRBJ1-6	ATWPGRNSPLH
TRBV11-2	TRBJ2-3	ASSKYQGRGTDTQY
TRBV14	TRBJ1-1	ASSQGGSVWTEAF
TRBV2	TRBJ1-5	ASRTGVPDQPQH
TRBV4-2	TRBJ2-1	ASSQDLHLFEQF
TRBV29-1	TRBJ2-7	SVKTGTGGAEQY
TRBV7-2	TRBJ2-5	ASSLVGTSATQETQY
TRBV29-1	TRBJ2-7	SGAGGAGYEQY
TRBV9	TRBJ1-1	ASSGGTGNTEAF
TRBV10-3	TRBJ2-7	AISDFRTDSYEQY
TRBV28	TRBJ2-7	ASSLWGRSSHEQY
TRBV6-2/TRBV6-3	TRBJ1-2	ASSRQGTGYGYT
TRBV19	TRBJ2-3	ASSIQGSTDTQY
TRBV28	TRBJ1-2	ASSLTGRYGYT
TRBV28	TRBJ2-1	ATIRDRGFNEQF
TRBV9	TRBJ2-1	ASSLLAGGPSEQF
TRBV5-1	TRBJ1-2	ASSPTGFYGYT
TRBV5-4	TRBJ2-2	ASSRTGLNTGELF
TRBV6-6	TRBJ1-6	ASSYSEQNSPLH
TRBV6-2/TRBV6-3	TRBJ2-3	ASSPRRLAGSTDTQY
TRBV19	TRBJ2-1	ASSIIPYNEQF
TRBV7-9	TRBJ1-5	ASSFGTGPQPQH
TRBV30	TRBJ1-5	AWSTLGDQPQH
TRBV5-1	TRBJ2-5	ASSLGQGGQETQY
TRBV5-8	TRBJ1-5	ASSTRQGGGQPQH
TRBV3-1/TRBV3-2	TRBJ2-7	ASSQDITGRSYEQY
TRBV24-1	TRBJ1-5	ATSDQGQGFNQPQH
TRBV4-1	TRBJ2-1	ASSPRASGRVEQF
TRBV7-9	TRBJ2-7	ASSRAGVLPSYEQY
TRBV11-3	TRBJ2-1	ASSFGGRNEQF
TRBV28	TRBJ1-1	ASTSGGATRGTEAF
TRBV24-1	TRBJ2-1	ATSPPGGGYNEQF
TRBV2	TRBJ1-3	ASQGDAGNTIY
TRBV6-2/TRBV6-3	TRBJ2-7	ASSYSSAGLPYEQY